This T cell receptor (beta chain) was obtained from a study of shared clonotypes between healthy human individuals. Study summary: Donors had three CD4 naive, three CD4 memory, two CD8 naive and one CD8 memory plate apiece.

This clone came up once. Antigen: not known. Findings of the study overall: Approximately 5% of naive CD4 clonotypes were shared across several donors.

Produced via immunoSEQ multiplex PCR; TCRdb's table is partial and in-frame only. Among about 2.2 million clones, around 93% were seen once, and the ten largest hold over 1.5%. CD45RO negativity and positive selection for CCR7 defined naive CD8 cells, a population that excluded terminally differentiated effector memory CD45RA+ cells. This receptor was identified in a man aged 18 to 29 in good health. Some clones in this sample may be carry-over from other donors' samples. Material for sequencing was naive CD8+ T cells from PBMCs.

CDR3 in amino acids: CASSYLEGNTEAFF. The CDR3 coding sequence is TGTGCCAGCAGCTATTTGGAGGGAAACACTGAAGCTTTCTTT. The chain combines TRBV11-1 with TRBJ1-1; D not resolved. V was pared by 4 bases and J by 2 bases, with 11 bases between. Germline V gene data show CDR1 as SGHAT and CDR2 as FQDESV (reference sequence). There are 14 residues in the CDR3.